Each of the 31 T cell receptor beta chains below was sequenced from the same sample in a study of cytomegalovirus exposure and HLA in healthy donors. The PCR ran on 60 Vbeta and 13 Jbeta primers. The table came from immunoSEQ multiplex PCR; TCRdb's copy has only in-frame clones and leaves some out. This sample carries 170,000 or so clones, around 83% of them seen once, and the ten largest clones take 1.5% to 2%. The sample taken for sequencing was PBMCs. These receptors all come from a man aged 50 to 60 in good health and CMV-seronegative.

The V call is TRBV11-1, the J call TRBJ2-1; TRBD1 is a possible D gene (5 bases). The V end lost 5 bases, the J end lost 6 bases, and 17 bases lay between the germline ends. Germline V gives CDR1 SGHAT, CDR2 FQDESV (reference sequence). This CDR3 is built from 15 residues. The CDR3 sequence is CASSRSVAGPNEQFF. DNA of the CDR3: TGTGCCAGCAGCCGCTCCGTGGCAGGGCCCAATGAGCAGTTCTTC. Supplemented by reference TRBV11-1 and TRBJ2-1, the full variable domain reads EAEVAQSPRYKITEKSQAVAFWCDPISGHATLYWYRQILGQGPELLVQFQDESVVDDSQLPKDRFSAERLKGVDSTLKIQPAELGDSAMYLCASSRSVAGPNEQFFGPGTRLTVL.

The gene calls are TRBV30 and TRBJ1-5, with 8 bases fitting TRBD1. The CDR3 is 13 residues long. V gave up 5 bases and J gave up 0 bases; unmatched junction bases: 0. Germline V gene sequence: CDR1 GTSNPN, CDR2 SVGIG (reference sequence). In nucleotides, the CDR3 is TGTGCCTGGGGACAGGGTAGCAATCAGCCCCAGCATTTT. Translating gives CAWGQGSNQPQHF.

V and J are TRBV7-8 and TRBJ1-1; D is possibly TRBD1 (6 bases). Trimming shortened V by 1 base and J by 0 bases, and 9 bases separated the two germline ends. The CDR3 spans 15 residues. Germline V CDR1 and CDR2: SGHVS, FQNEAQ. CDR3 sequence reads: CASSLGGGLNTEAFF. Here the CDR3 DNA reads TGTGCCAGCAGCTTAGGTGGGGGCTTGAACACTGAAGCTTTCTTT.

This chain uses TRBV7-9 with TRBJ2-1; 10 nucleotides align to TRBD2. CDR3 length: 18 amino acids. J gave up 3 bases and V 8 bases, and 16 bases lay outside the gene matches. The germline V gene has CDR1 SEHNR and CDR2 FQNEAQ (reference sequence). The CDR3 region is CASPARAGGLNRYNEQFF. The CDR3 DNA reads TGTGCCAGCCCGGCGCGAGCGGGAGGGCTAAATCGCTACAATGAGCAGTTCTTC. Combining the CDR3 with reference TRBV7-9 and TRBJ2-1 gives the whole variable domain DTGVSQNPRHKITKRGQNVTFRCDPISEHNRLYWYRQTLGQGPEFLTYFQNEAQLEKSRLLSDRFSAERPKGSFSTLEIQRTEQGDSAMYLCASPARAGGLNRYNEQFFGPGTRLTVL.

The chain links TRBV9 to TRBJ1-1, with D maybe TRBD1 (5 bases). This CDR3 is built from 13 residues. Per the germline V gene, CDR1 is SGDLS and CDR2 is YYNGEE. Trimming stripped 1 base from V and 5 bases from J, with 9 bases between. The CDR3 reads CASSVQRGTEAFF. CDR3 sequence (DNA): TGTGCCAGCAGCGTACAAAGGGGAACTGAAGCTTTCTTT.

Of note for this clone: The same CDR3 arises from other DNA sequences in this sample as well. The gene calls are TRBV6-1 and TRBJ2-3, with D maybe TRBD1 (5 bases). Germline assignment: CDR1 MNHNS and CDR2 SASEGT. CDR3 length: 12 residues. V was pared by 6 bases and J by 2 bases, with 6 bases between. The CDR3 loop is CASRGVTDTQYF. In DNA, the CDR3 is TGTGCCAGCAGAGGGGTCACAGATACGCAGTATTTT.

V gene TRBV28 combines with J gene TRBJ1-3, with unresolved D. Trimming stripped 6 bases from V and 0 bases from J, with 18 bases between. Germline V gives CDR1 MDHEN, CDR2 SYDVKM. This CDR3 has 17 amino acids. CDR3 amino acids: CASRGGLGGSSGNTIYF. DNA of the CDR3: TGTGCCAGCAGAGGTGGGCTGGGCGGGAGCTCTGGAAACACCATATATTTT. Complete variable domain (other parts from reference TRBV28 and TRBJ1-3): DVKVTQSSRYLVKRTGEKVFLECVQDMDHENMFWYRQDPGLGLRLIYFSYDVKMKEKGDIPEGYSVSREKKERFSLILESASTNQTSMYLCASRGGLGGSSGNTIYFGEGSWLTVV.

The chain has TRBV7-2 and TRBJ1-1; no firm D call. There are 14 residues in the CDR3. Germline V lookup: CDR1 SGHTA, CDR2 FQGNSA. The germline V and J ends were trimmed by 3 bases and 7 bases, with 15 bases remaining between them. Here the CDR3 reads CASSFDGGFREAFF. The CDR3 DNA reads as TGTGCCAGCAGCTTTGATGGCGGGTTCCGTGAAGCTTTCTTT.

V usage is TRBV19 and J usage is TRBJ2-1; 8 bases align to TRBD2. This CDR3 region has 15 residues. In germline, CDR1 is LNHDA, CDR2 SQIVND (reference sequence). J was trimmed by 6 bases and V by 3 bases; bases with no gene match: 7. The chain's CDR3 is CASSIGGGPINEQFF. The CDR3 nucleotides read TGTGCCAGTAGTATCGGGGGGGGCCCTATCAATGAGCAGTTCTTC.

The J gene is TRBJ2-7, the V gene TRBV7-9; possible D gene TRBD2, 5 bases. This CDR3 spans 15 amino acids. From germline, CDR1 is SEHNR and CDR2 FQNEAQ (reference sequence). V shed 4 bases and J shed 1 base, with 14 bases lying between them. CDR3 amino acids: CASSSTLGGSYEQYF. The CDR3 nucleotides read TGTGCCAGCAGCTCAACTCTTGGCGGGTCCTACGAGCAGTACTTC. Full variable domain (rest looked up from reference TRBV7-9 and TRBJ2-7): DTGVSQNPRHKITKRGQNVTFRCDPISEHNRLYWYRQTLGQGPEFLTYFQNEAQLEKSRLLSDRFSAERPKGSFSTLEIQRTEQGDSAMYLCASSSTLGGSYEQYFGPGTRLTVT.

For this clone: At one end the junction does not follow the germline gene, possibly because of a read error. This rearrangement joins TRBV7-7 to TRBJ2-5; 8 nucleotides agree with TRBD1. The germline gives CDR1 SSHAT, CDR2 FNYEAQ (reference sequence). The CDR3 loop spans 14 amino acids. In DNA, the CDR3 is TGTGCTAGCAGCTTGGGCAGGGGGCGGGAGACCCAGTACTTC. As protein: CASSLGRGRETQYF.

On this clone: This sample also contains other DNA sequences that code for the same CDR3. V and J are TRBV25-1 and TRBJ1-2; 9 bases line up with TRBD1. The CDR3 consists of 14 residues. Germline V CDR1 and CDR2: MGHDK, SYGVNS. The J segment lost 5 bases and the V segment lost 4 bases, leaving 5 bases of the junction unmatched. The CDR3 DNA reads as TGTGCCAGCAGTGGAACAGGGGGCGCATATGGCTACACCTTC. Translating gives CASSGTGGAYGYTF.

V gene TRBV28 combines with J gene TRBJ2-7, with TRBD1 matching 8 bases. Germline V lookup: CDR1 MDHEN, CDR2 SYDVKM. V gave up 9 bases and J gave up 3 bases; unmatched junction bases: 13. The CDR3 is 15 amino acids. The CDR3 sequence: CASFDSGTGFYEQYF. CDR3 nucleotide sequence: TGTGCCAGTTTCGACTCCGGGACAGGTTTCTACGAGCAGTACTTC.

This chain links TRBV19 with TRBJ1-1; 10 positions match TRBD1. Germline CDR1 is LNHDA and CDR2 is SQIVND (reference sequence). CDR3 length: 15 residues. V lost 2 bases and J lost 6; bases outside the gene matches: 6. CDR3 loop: CASSIKGGTGAEAFF. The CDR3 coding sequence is TGTGCCAGTAGTATAAAGGGCGGGACAGGGGCTGAAGCTTTCTTT.

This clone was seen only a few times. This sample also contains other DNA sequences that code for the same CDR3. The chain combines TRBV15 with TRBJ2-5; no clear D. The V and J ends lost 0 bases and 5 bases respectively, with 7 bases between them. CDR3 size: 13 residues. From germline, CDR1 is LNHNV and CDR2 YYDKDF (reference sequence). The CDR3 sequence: CATSRDRQETQYF. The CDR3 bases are TGTGCCACCAGCAGAGACAGGCAGGAGACCCAGTACTTC.

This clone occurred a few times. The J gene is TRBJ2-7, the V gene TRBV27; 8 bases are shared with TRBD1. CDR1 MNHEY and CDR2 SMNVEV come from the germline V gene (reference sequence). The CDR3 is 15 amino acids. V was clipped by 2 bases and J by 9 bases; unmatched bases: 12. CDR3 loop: CASSLIRQGALGQYF. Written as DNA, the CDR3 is TGTGCCAGCAGTTTAATTCGGCAGGGGGCGCTTGGGCAGTACTTC.

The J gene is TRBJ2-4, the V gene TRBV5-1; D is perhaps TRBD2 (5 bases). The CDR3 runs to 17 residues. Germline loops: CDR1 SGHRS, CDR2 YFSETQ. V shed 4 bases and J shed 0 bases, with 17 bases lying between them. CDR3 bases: TGCGCCAGCAGCCACCGGGCGGGTAATAGAGCCAAAAACATTCAGTACTTC. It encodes CASSHRAGNRAKNIQYF.

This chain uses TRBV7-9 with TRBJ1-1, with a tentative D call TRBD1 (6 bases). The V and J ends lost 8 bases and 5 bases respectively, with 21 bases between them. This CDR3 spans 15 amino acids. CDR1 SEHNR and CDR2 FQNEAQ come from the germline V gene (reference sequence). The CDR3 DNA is TGTGCCAGCGACCCTCAGGGGCGTAGGAGGACTGAAGCTTTCTTT. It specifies CASDPQGRRRTEAFF. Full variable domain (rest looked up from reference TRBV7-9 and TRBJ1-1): DTGVSQNPRHKITKRGQNVTFRCDPISEHNRLYWYRQTLGQGPEFLTYFQNEAQLEKSRLLSDRFSAERPKGSFSTLEIQRTEQGDSAMYLCASDPQGRRRTEAFFGQGTRLTVV.

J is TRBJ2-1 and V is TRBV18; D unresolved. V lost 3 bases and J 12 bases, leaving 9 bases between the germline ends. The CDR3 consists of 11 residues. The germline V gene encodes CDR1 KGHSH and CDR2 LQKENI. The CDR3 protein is CASSPDIRQFF. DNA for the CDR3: TGTGCCAGCTCACCCGACATCCGGCAGTTCTTC.

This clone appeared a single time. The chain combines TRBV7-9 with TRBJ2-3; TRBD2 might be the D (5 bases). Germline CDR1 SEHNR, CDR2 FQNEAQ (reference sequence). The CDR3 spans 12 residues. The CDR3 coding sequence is TGTGCATCGGGGTCCCGGACAGATACGCAGTATTTT. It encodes CASGSRTDTQYF.

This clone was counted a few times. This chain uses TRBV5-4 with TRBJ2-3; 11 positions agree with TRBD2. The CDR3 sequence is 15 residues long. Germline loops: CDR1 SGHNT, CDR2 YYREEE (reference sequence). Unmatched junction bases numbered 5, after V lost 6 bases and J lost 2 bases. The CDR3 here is CASTTSGGHTDTQYF. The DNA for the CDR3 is TGTGCCAGCACTACTAGCGGGGGCCACACAGATACGCAGTATTTT.

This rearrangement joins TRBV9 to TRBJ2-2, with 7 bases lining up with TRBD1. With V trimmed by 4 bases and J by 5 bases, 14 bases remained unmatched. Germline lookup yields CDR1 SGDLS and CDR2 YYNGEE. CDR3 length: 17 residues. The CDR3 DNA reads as TGTGCCAGCAGCCGGGGCCTCCTGAGACAGGGTACCGGGGAGCTGTTTTTT. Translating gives CASSRGLLRQGTGELFF.

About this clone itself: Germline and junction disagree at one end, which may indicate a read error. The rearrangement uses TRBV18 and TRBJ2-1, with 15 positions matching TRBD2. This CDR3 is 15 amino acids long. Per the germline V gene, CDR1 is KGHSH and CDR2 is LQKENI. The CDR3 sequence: CASSAPGLAGGEQFF. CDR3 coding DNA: TGTGCCAGCTCAGCACCGGGACTAGCGGGAGGTGAGCAGTTCTTC.

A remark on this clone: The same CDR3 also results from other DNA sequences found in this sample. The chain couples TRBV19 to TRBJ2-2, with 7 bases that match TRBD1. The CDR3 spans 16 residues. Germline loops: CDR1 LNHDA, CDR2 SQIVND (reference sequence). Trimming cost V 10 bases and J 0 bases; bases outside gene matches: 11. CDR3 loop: CATQRGRISNTGELFF. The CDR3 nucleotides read TGTGCCACCCAGAGGGGGCGGATATCGAACACCGGGGAGCTGTTTTTT.

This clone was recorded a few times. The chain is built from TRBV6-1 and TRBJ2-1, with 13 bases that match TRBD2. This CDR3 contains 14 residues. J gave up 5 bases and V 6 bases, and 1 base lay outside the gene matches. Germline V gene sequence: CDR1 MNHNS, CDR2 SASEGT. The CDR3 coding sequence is TGTGCCAGCAGGGGGACTAGCGGGAACAATGAGCAGTTCTTC. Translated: CASRGTSGNNEQFF.

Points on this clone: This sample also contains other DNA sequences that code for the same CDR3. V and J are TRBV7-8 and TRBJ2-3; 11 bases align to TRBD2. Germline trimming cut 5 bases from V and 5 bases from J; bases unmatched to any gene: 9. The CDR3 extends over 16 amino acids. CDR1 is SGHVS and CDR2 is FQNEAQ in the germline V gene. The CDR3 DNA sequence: TGTGCCAGCAGCCCGTCACTAGCGGGAGTACAAGATACGCAGTATTTT. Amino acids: CASSPSLAGVQDTQYF.

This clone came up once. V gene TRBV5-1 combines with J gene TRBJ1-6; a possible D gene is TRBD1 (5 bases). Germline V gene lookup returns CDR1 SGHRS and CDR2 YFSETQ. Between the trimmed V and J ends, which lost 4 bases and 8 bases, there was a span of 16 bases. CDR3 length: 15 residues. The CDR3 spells CASSLGPDSDSPLHF. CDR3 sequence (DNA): TGCGCCAGCAGCCTAGGTCCCGACAGCGATTCACCCCTCCACTTT.

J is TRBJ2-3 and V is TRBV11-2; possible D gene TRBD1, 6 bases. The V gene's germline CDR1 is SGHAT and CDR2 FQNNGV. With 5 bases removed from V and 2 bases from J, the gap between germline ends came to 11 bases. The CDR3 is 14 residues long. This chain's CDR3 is CASSGQIFTDTQYF. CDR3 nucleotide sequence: TGTGCCAGCAGCGGACAGATTTTCACAGATACGCAGTATTTT. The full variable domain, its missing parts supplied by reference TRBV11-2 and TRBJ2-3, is EAGVAQSPRYKIIEKRQSVAFWCNPISGHATLYWYQQILGQGPKLLIQFQNNGVVDDSQLPKDRFSAERLKGVDSTLKIQPAKLEDSAVYLCASSGQIFTDTQYFGPGTRLTVL.

This chain's CDR3 is CASSAPPGLDPSTDTQYF. In DNA, the CDR3 is TGTGCCAGCAGCGCCCCTCCGGGACTAGACCCTAGCACAGATACGCAGTATTTT. V gene TRBV9 combines with J gene TRBJ2-3; 8 bases map to TRBD2. The CDR3 has 18 amino acids. Germline V lookup: CDR1 SGDLS, CDR2 YYNGEE. The V gene end was trimmed by 3 bases and the J gene end by 0 bases; junction bases not matched to a gene: 12.

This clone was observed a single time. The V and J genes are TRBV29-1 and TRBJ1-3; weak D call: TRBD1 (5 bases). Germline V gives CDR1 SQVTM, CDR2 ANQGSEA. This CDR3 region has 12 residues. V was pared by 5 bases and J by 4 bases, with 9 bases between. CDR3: CSVIGVGNTIYF. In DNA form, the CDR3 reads TGCAGCGTTATAGGGGTCGGAAACACCATATATTTT.

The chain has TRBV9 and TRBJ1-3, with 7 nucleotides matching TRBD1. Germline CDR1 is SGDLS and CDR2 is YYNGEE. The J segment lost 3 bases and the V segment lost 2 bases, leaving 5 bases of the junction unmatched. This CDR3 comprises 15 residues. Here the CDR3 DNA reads TGTGCCAGCAGCGTCTCGGACAGGCTTGGAAACACCATATATTTT. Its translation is CASSVSDRLGNTIYF.